These 2 T cell receptor beta chains were sequenced from one sample in a study of cytomegalovirus exposure and HLA in healthy donors. Researchers ran the PCR with 60 Vbeta and 13 Jbeta primers. Repertoires were generated with immunoSEQ multiplex PCR, while TCRdb's copy carries only in-frame clones and drops some. The sample consists of thousands of clones, approximately 47% of them appearing once. Sequences were obtained from PBMCs. The receptor set was obtained from a man younger than 40 in good health and CMV-seropositive.

This chain uses TRBV9 with TRBJ2-7; 13 bases map to TRBD2. Germline lookup yields CDR1 SGDLS and CDR2 YYNGEE. With 0 bases clipped from V and 0 bases from J, the junction kept 9 bases outside the gene matches. The CDR3 contains 19 residues. CDR3 protein: CASSVGFRGLAGSSYEQYF. For the CDR3, the DNA is TGTGCCAGCAGCGTAGGATTTCGGGGACTAGCGGGGAGCTCCTACGAGCAGTACTTC. Drawing the rest from reference TRBV9 and TRBJ2-7, the complete variable domain is DSGVTQTPKHLITATGQRVTLRCSPRSGDLSVYWYQQSLDQGLQFLIQYYNGEERAKGNILERFSAQQFPDLHSELNLSSLELGDSALYFCASSVGFRGLAGSSYEQYFGPGTRLTVT.

This sequence joins TRBV7-8 and TRBJ2-7; 7 bases are a match to TRBD1. The germline CDR1 and CDR2 sequences are SGHVS and FQNEAQ. The trim removed 3 bases at V and 4 bases at J, leaving 3 bases unmatched. CDR3 length equals 13 residues. The CDR3, as DNA: TGTGCCAGCAGCTTCGGACAGGTGTACGAGCAGTACTTC. Amino acid sequence: CASSFGQVYEQYF.